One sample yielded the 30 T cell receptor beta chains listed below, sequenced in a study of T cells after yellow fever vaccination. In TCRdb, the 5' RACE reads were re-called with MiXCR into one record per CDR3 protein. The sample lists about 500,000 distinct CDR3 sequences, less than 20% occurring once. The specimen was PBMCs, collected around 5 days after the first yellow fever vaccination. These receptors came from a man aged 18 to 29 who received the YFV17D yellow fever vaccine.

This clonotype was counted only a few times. This chain's CDR3 is CASSQDRGRRSTDTQYF. The CDR3 nucleotides are TGCGCCAGCAGCCAGGACAGGGGGCGAAGGAGCACAGATACGCAGTATTTT. The rearrangement links TRBV4-3 to TRBJ2-3; 11 bases are a match to TRBD1. Losses at the gene ends were 3 bases for V and 0 bases for J; bases not matched to a gene: 5. Germline V gene lookup returns CDR1 LGHNA and CDR2 YSLEER. This CDR3 has 17 residues.

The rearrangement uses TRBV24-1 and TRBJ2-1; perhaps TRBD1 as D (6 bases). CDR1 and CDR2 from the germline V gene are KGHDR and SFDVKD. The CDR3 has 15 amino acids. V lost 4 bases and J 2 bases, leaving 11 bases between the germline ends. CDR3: CATSEGQRTYNEQFF. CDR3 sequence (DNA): TGTGCCACCAGTGAAGGACAGCGGACCTACAATGAGCAGTTCTTC.

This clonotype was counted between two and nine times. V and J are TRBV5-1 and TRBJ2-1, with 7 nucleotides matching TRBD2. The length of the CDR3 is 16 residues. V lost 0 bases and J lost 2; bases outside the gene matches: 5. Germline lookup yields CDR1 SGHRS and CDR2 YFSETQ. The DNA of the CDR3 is TGCGCCAGCAGCTTGGTTCTAGCGGTTGCCTACAATGAGCAGTTCTTC. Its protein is CASSLVLAVAYNEQFF. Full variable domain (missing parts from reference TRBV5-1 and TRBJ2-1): KAGVTQTPRYLIKTRGQQVTLSCSPISGHRSVSWYQQTPGQGLQFLFEYFSETQRNKGNFPGRFSGRQFSNSRSEMNVSTLELGDSALYLCASSLVLAVAYNEQFFGPGTRLTVL.

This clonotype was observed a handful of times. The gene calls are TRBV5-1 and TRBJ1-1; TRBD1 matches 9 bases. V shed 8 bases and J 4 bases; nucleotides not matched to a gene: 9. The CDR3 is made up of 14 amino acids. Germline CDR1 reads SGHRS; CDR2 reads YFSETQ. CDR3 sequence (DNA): TGCGCCAGTCTACAGGGGGCGGGAGGCACTGAAGCTTTCTTT. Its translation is CASLQGAGGTEAFF.

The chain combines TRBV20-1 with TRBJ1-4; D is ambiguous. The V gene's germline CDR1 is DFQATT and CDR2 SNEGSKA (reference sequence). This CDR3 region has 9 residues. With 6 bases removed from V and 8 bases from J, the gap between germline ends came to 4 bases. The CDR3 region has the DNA TGCAGTGCCGGGGAAAAACTGTTTTTT. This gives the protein CSAGEKLFF.

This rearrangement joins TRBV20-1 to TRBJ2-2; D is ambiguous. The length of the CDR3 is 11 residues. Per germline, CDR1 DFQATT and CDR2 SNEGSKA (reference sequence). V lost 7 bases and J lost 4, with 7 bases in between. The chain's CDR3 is CSVTRTGELFF. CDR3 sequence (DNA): TGCAGTGTCACACGCACCGGGGAGCTGTTTTTT.

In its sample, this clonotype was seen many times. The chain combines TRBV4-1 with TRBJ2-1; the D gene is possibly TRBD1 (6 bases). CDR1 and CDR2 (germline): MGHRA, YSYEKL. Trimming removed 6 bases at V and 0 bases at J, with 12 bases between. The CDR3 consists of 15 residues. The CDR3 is CASSRGQSSYNEQFF. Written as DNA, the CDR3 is TGCGCCAGCAGTCGGGGACAAAGCTCCTACAATGAGCAGTTCTTC.

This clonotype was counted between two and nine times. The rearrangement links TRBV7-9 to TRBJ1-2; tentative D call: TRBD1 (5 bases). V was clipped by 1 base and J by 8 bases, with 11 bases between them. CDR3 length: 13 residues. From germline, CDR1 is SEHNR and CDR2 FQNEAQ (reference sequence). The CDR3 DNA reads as TGTGCCAGCAGCTTAGGAGGGACCACGGGCTACACCTTC. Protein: CASSLGGTTGYTF.

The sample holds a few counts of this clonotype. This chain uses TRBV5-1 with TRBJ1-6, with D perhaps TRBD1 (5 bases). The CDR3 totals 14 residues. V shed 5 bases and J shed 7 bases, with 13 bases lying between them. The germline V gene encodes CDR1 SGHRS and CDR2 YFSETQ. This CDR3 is CASRHGGENSPLHF. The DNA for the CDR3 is TGCGCCAGCAGACACGGGGGGGAAAATTCACCCCTCCACTTT.

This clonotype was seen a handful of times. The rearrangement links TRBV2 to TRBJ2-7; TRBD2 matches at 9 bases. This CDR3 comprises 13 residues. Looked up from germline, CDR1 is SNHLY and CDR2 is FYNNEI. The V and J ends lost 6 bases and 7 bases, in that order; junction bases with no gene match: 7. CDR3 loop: CASSPSGTWEQYV. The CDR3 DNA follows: TGTGCCAGCAGCCCTAGCGGGACTTGGGAGCAGTACGTC.

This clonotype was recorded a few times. The CDR3 region has the DNA TGTGCCAGCAGCCAATCGGGCCAACAAGAGACCCAGTACTTC. This encodes CASSQSGQQETQYF. The chain is built from TRBV16 and TRBJ2-5; unclear D gene. CDR1 and CDR2 (germline): KGHSY, FQNENV. The CDR3 spans 14 residues. V gave up 0 bases and J gave up 2 bases, with 7 bases separating them.

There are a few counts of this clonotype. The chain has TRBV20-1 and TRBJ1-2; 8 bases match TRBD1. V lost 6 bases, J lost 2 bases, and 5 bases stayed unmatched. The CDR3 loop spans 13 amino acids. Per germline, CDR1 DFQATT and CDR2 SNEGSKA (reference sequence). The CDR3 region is CSAVTGENYGYTF. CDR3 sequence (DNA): TGCAGTGCCGTGACAGGGGAGAACTATGGCTACACCTTC.

CDR3 coding DNA: TGTGCCAGCAGCTTCGAACGAGCGGACGAGCAGTACTTC. It specifies CASSFERADEQYF. The gene calls are TRBV13 and TRBJ2-7, with a tentative D call TRBD2 (5 bases). V gave up 3 bases and J gave up 5 bases, with 11 bases separating them. This CDR3 has 13 residues. The germline gives CDR1 PRHDT, CDR2 FYEKMQ (reference sequence). Variable domain in full (rest from reference TRBV13 and TRBJ2-7): AAGVIQSPRHLIKEKRETATLKCYPIPRHDTVYWYQQGPGQDPQFLISFYEKMQSDKGSIPDRFSAQQFSDYHSELNMSSLELGDSALYFCASSFERADEQYFGPGTRLTVT.

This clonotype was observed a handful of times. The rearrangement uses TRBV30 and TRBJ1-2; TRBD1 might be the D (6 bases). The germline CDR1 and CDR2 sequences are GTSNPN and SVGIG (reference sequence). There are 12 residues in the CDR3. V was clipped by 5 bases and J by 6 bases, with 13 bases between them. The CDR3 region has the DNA TGTGCCTGGGAAGAGAACAGGGATGGCTACACCTTC. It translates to CAWEENRDGYTF.

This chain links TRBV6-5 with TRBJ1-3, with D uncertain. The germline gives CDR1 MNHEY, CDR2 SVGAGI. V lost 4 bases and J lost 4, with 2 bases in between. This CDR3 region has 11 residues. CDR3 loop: CASSWGNTIYF. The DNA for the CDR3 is TGTGCCAGCAGTTGGGGAAACACCATATATTTT.

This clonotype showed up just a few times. The CDR3 nucleotides read TGTGCCAGCAGCTTCCGGGACAGCTACAATGAGCAGTTCTTC. Protein sequence: CASSFRDSYNEQFF. V usage is TRBV7-2 and J usage is TRBJ2-1; 7 bases align to TRBD1. Germline assignment: CDR1 SGHTA and CDR2 FQGNSA. V was pared by 3 bases and J by 3 bases, with 2 bases of the junction left unmatched. The CDR3 runs 14 residues.

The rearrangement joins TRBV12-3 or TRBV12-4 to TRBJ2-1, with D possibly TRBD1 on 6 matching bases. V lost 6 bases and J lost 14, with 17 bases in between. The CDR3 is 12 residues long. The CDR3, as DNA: TGTGCCAGCAGGTCGACAGGCAAGGGGGAGTTCTTC. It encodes CASRSTGKGEFF.

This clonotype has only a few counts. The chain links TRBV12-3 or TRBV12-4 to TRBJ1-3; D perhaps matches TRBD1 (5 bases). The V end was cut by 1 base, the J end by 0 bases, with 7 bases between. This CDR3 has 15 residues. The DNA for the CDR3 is TGTGCCAGCAGTTTAGTAGGGGTCTCTGGAAACACCATATATTTT. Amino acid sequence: CASSLVGVSGNTIYF.

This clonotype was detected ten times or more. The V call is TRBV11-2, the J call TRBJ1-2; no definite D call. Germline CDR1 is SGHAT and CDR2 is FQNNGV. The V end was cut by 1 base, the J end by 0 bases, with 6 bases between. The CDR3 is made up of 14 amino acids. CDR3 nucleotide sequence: TGTGCCAGCAGCTTAGGTCTGGCTAACTATGGCTACACCTTC. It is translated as CASSLGLANYGYTF.

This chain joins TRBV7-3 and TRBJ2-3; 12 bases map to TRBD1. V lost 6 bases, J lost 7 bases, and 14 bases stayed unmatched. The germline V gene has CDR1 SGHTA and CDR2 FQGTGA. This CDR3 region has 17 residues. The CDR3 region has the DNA TGTGCCAGCAGTTACTACCGGGACAGGGGGCGCATAAATACGCAGTATTTT. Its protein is CASSYYRDRGRINTQYF.

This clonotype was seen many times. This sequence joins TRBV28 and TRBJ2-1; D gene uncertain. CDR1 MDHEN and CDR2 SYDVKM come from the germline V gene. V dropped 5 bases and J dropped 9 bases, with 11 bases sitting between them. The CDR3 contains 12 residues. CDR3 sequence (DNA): TGTGCCAGCAGTACACCAGGACGTGAGCAGTTCTTC. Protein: CASSTPGREQFF. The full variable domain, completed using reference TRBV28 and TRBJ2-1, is DVKVTQSSRYLVKRTGEKVFLECVQDMDHENMFWYRQDPGLGLRLIYFSYDVKMKEKGDIPEGYSVSREKKERFSLILESASTNQTSMYLCASSTPGREQFFGPGTRLTVL.

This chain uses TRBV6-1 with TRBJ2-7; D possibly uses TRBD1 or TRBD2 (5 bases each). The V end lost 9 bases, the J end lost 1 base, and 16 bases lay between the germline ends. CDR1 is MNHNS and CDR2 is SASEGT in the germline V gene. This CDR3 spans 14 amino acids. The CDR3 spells CASRRDVASYEQYV. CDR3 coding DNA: TGTGCCAGTCGTAGGGACGTAGCATCCTACGAGCAGTACGTC.

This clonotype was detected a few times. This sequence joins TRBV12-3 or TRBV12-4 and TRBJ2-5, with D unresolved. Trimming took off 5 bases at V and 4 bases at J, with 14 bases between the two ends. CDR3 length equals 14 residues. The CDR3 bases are TGTGCCAGCAGTGCCGACCGGATTCTAGAGACCCAGTACTTC. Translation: CASSADRILETQYF.

The CDR3 DNA is TGTGCCAGCAGCTTAGGGGGTCTACAGGGGTGGGACGAGACCCAGTACTTC. Residues: CASSLGGLQGWDETQYF. The chain links TRBV7-9 to TRBJ2-5, with 7 positions matching TRBD1. Germline-derived CDR1 and CDR2 are SEHNR and FQNEAQ (reference sequence). The CDR3 covers 17 residues. V lost 1 base and J lost 5; bases outside the gene matches: 13.

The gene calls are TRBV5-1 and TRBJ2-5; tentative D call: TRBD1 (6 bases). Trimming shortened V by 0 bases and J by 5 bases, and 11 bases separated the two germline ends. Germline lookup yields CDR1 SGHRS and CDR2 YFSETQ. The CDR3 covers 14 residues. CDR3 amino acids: CASSLAAGEETQYF. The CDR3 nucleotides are TGCGCCAGCAGCTTGGCGGCAGGGGAGGAGACCCAGTACTTC.

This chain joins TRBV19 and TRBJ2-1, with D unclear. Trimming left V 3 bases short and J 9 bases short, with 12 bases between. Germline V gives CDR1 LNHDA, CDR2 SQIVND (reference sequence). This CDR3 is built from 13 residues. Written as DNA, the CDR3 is TGTGCCAGTAGTATTTACTGGGCAGGTGAGCAGTTCTTC. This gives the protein CASSIYWAGEQFF.

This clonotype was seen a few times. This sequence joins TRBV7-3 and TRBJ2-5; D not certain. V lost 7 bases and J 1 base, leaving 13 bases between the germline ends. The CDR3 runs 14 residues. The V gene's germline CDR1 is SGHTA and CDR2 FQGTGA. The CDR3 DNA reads TGTGCCAGCAAACAATCAGCAGCCCAAGAGACCCAGTACTTC. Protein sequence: CASKQSAAQETQYF.

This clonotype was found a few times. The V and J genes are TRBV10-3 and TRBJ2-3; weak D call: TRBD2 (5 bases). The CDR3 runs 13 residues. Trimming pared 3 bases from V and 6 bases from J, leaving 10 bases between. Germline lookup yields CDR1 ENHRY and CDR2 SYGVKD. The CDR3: CAISDLREDTQYF. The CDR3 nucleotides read TGTGCCATCAGTGACCTAAGGGAGGATACGCAGTATTTT.

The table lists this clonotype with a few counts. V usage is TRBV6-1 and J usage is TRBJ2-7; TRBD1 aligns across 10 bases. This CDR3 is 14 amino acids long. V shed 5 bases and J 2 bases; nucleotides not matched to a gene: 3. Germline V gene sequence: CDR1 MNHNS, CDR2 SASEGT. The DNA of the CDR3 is TGTGCCAGCAGTCATGGACAGGGGGCCTACGAGCAGTACGTC. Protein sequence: CASSHGQGAYEQYV.

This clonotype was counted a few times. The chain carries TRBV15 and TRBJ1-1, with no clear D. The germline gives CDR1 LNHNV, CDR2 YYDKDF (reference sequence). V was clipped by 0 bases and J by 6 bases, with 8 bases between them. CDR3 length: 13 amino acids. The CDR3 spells CATSRDRLAEAFF. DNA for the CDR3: TGTGCCACCAGCAGAGACAGACTCGCTGAAGCTTTCTTT.